This T cell receptor (beta chain) comes out of a study of CD8+ T cells in alopecia areata. This clone has more than one count but fewer than ten. This CDR3 has 12 amino acids. Germline V lookup: CDR1 SQVTM, CDR2 ANQGSEA. Trimming removed 7 bases from V and 13 bases from J, with 20 bases in between. Extraction and reverse transcription of RNA yielded cDNA as the sequencing template. Sequencing was performed with immunoSEQ multiplex PCR; in TCRdb, only in-frame clones are kept and a portion is missing. The sample contains approximately 180,000 clones, approximately 62% of which appear only once. The rearrangement links TRBV29-1 to TRBJ2-1, with D tentatively TRBD1 (6 bases). This receptor was identified in a human donor with alopecia areata. The sequenced sample was CD4+ T cells sorted from blood, obtained at week 0. This chain's CDR3 is CSGTYREPTQFF. CDR3 sequence (DNA): TGCAGCGGAACGTACAGGGAACCTACTCAGTTCTTC.